This is a list of T cell receptor beta chains from one sample in a study of blood T cell repertoires in COVID-19. The data were produced by immunoSEQ multiplex PCR, yet TCRdb's version contains in-frame clones alone and is incomplete. The data show about 50,000 clones, around 83% seen once. The sample taken for sequencing was peripheral blood. The receptors derive from a man aged 60 to 69 with acute or convalescent COVID-19. Each CDR3 is given with its conserved first and last residue. The D gene is left open where the match is weak. The size field is filled for only some rows; it gives once, few, many or a size class.

>-|TRBV5-1|-|13|TRBJ1-2
TGCGCCAGCAGCGGGGCCTCCAACTATGGCTACACCTTC
CASSGASNYGYTF
>TRBD1|TRBV14|-|14|TRBJ2-7
TGTGCCAGCAGCCCCCAGGACAGGACCTACGAGCAGTACTTC
CASSPQDRTYEQYF
>-|TRBV4-1|-|17|TRBJ2-2
TGCGCCAGCAGCCAAGAAGGGCGAAGGGGGGGCACCGGGGAGCTGTTTTTT
CASSQEGRRGGTGELFF
>-|TRBV5-1|few|14|TRBJ1-5
TGCGCCAGCAGCCCGGACGGGATCAATCAGCCCCAGCATTTT
CASSPDGINQPQHF
>-|TRBV5-4|-|16|TRBJ2-3
TGTGCCAGCAGCTTGGGTTTGGGCGGGAGCACAGATACGCAGTATTTT
CASSLGLGGSTDTQYF
>-|TRBV5-1|-|15|TRBJ1-1
TGCGCCAGCAGCGCCGGGCAGGGGATGAACACTGAAGCTTTCTTT
CASSAGQGMNTEAFF
>TRBD1|TRBV3-1/TRBV3-2|-|18|TRBJ2-6
TGTGCCAGCCAAGACTTGGGACAGTTAAACTCTGGGGCCAACGTCCTGACTTTC
CASQDLGQLNSGANVLTF
>-|TRBV9|-|15|TRBJ1-3
TGTGCCAGCAGCGGACGAGGGAACTGGGGAAACACCATATATTTT
CASSGRGNWGNTIYF
>-|TRBV29-1|-|16|TRBJ1-4
TGCAGCGCTTTGGGAGCGCTCCCTGCAACTAATGAAAAACTGTTTTTT
CSALGALPATNEKLFF
>TRBD1|TRBV28|-|14|TRBJ1-6
TGTGCCAGCAGAGTTGGGACAGGGGGTCCACCCCTCCACTTT
CASRVGTGGPPLHF
>-|TRBV29-1|-|11|TRBJ2-1
TGCAGCGTTGAGACCAGCAGGGAGCAGTTCTTC
CSVETSREQFF
>-|TRBV7-8|-|17|TRBJ2-2
TGTGCCAGCAGCTTAGTGGCTGGGGCCGAGGTATCCGGGGAGCTGTTTTTT
CASSLVAGAEVSGELFF
>TRBD2|TRBV7-6|-|21|TRBJ2-5
TGTGCCAGCAGAGTGGACAGGGCCAGCCTAGCGGGAGTTGGGCGCCAAGAGACCCAGTACTTC
CASRVDRASLAGVGRQETQYF
>-|TRBV28|-|15|TRBJ2-1
TGTGCCAGCAGTACGTTGACTATGGGTTTCTTCGAGCAGTTCTTC
CASSTLTMGFFEQFF
>TRBD1|TRBV5-1|-|15|TRBJ2-7
TGCGCCAGCAGCTTGTGGGGACAGGGACTCTACGAGCAGTACTTC
CASSLWGQGLYEQYF
>TRBD1|TRBV29-1|few|11|TRBJ2-7
TGCAGCGTCAACCACAGGGGGCTATGGTACTTC
CSVNHRGLWYF
>-|TRBV7-2|-|17|TRBJ2-1
TGTGCCAGCAGCCCCAGGGCCACTAGCTTTATACCTACTGAGCAGTTCTTC
CASSPRATSFIPTEQFF
>TRBD1|TRBV9|-|15|TRBJ2-5
TGTGCCAGCAGCGTAGCAGGACAGGGGCAAGAGACCCAGTACTTC
CASSVAGQGQETQYF
>-|TRBV19|-|14|TRBJ1-2
TGTGCCAGTAGTATAGATCTACAGCACTATGGCTACACCTTC
CASSIDLQHYGYTF
>-|TRBV27|-|14|TRBJ2-3
TGTGCCAGCAGTCTTCCGGGGAGCACAGATACGCAGTATTTT
CASSLPGSTDTQYF
>TRBD2|TRBV18|-|14|TRBJ2-7
TGTGCCAGCTCACCGGGACTAGTATCCTACGAGCAGTACTTC
CASSPGLVSYEQYF
>TRBD1|TRBV5-4|-|14|TRBJ2-5
TGTGCCAGCAGCTTCAAGACAGGGTTAGAGACCCAGTACTTC
CASSFKTGLETQYF
>TRBD1|TRBV27|once|13|TRBJ1-5
TGTGCCAGCAGTTCGGCAGGGGGGCAGCCCCAGCATTTT
CASSSAGGQPQHF
>TRBD1|TRBV10-1|-|15|TRBJ2-3
TGCGCCAGCAGTGTAGGACAGGGGGCGAGAGATACGCAGTATTTT
CASSVGQGARDTQYF
>TRBD1|TRBV7-6|-|18|TRBJ1-2
TGTGCCAGCAGCTTAGCGCCGGGACAGGTAAGGAAAAACTATGGCTACACCTTC
CASSLAPGQVRKNYGYTF
>TRBD1|TRBV28|once|16|TRBJ1-1
TGTGCCAGCAGTTTGGTGTTGGGACAGGGGGCTACTGAAGCTTTCTTT
CASSLVLGQGATEAFF
>-|TRBV10-3|-|12|TRBJ2-1
TGTGCCATCAGTGACAGTTACAATGAGCAGTTCTTC
CAISDSYNEQFF
>-|TRBV14|once|13|TRBJ1-3
TGTGCCAGCAGCCTTATTAATGGAAACACCATATATTTT
CASSLINGNTIYF
>-|TRBV2|once|14|TRBJ2-1
TGTGCCAGCAGTGAAAGTCCCGAGTACAATGAGCAGTTCTTC
CASSESPEYNEQFF
>-|TRBV5-1|-|12|TRBJ2-5
TGCGCCAGCAGCTACTCCCAAGAGACCCAGTACTTC
CASSYSQETQYF
>TRBD1|TRBV28|once|14|TRBJ1-5
TGTGCCAGCAGCCTCCAGGGGGGCAATCAGCCCCAGCATTTT
CASSLQGGNQPQHF
>-|TRBV25-1|few|16|TRBJ1-1
TGTGCCAGCAGTGGTTGGGGAGGCCTTATGAACACTGAAGCTTTCTTT
CASSGWGGLMNTEAFF
>-|TRBV6-5|-|16|TRBJ1-4
TGTGCCAGCAGTTACTCATATTCTGCAACTAATGAAAAACTGTTTTTT
CASSYSYSATNEKLFF
>-|TRBV7-6|-|17|TRBJ2-1
TGTGCCAGCAGCTTAGTACCCCGACAAAGTGGTTCAGATGAGCAGTTCTTC
CASSLVPRQSGSDEQFF
>TRBD1|TRBV20-1|-|17|TRBJ2-3
TGCAGTGCTAGTAGGGCCCACACAGGGGTTCGGGCAGATACGCAGTATTTT
CSASRAHTGVRADTQYF
>-|TRBV19|-|14|TRBJ2-2
TGTGCCAGTAGTATAGTAGAGGGCACCGGGGAGCTGTTTTTT
CASSIVEGTGELFF